This T cell receptor beta chain was found in a study of blood T cells in healthy people across ages. The ends were cut back, 3 bases at V and 4 bases at J, with 15 bases in the middle. The CDR3 has 15 amino acids. A sample-barcoded 5' primer and a J-beta primer mix were used in a second PCR of roughly 7 to 11 cycles. TCRdb reprocessed the 5' RACE reads via MiXCR and lists one record per CDR3 protein. The repertoire holds approximately 1,000,000 distinct CDR3 sequences, with less than 45% as singletons. Study-level results: A greater number of naive CD4+ cells and higher diversity distinguished long-lived donors from aged donors.

Regarding this clonotype: Its antigen is currently unknown.

The clonotype originates from a man aged 18-30 years in good health. What was sequenced was blood. The chain is built from TRBV12-3 or TRBV12-4 and TRBJ1-2; D call uncertain. As DNA, the CDR3 is TGTGCCAGCAGTTTCGTATCCCTAGGGCCCTATGGCTACACCTTC. Its protein is CASSFVSLGPYGYTF.